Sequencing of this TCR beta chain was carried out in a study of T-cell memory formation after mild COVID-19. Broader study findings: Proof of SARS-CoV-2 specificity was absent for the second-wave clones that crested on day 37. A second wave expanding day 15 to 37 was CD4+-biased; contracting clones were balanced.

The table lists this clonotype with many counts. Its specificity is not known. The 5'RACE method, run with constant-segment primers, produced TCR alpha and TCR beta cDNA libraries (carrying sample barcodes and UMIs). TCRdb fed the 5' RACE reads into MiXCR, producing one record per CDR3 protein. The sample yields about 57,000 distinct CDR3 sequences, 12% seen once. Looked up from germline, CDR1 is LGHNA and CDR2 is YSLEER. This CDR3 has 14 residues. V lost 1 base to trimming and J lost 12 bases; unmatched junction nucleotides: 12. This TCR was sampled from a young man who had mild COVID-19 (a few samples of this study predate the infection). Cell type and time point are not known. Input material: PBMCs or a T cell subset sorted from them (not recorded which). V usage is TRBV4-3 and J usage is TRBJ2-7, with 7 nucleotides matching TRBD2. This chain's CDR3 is CASSQGLGDYVPYF. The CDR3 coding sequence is TGCGCCAGCAGCCAAGGTCTGGGGGACTACGTCCCGTACTTC.